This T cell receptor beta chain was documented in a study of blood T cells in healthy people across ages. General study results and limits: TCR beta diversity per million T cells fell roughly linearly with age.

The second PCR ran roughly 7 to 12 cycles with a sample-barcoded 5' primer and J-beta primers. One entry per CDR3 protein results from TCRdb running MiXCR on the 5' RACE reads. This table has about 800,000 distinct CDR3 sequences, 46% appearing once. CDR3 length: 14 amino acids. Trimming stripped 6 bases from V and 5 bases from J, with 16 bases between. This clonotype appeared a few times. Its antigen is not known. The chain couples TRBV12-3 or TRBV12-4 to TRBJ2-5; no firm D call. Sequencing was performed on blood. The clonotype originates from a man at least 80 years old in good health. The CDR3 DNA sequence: TGTGCCAGCAGGCCCGGGCCCCAAGACGAGACCCAGTACTTC. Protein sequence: CASRPGPQDETQYF.